This TCR beta chain was captured in a study of blood T cells in healthy people across ages. Through a sample-barcoded 5' primer and a J-beta primer mix, a second PCR was run for about 6 to 11 cycles. TCRdb re-analysed the 5' RACE reads in MiXCR, keeping a single row per CDR3 protein. The data show about 970,000 distinct CDR3 sequences, with 51% seen just once and about 22% held by the top ten. V dropped 1 base and J dropped 7 bases, with 14 bases sitting between them. The CDR3 is 15 residues long. Germline values: CDR1 SGHTA, CDR2 FQGNSA. The V gene is TRBV7-2, the J gene TRBJ1-5; maybe TRBD1 (5 bases). The TCR was taken from a woman between 55 and 75 years old in good health. Source material: blood. CDR3 sequence: CASSLGGGSLQPQHF. Here the CDR3 DNA reads TGTGCCAGCAGCTTAGGGGGGGGGAGTCTCCAGCCCCAGCATTTT.